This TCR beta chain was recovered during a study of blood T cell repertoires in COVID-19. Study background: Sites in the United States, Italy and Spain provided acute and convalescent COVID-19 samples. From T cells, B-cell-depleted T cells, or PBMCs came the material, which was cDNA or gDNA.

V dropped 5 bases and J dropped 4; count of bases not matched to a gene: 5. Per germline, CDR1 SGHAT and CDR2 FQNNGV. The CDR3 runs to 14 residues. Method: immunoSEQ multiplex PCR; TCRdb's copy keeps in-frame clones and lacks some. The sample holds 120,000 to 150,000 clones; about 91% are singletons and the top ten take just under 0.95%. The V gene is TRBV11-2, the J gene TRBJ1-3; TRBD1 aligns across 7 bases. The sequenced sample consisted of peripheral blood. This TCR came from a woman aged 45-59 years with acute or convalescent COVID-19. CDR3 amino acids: CASSQTGSGNTIYF. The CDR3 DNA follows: TGTGCCAGCAGCCAGACAGGGTCGGGAAACACCATATATTTT.